These 6 T cell receptor beta chains were sequenced from one sample in a study of OX40 agonist ivuxolimab in advanced cancers. Clones were read by immunoSEQ multiplex PCR, and TCRdb kept only the in-frame ones, dropping some. The sample contains about 15,000 clones, over 75% of which appear only once. The sequenced sample was CD4+ or CD8+ T cells sorted from blood, obtained in a trial of the OX40 agonist ivuxolimab. The receptors were sampled from an adult with an advanced solid tumor such as melanoma, head and neck, liver or kidney cancer.

The V and J genes are TRBV5-8 and TRBJ1-1; possible D gene TRBD1, 5 bases. V was trimmed by 1 base and J by 4 bases, leaving 14 bases between them. Germline CDR1 and CDR2: SGHTS and YDEGEE. This CDR3 has 15 amino acids. The CDR3: CASSLFGQGGTEAFF. DNA of the CDR3: TGTGCCAGCAGCTTGTTTGGGCAGGGTGGCACTGAAGCTTTCTTT.

CDR3 sequence (DNA): TGTGCCAGCAGCCAAGATCTTGCGGGAGAGGTTGGGGAGCAGTACTTC. Its translation: CASSQDLAGEVGEQYF. J is TRBJ2-7 and V is TRBV4-2; 7 bases fit TRBD2. The V segment lost 0 bases and the J segment 7 bases; nucleotides outside the gene matches: 12. This CDR3 is built from 16 residues. Looked up from germline, CDR1 is LGHNA and CDR2 is YNFKEQ.

CDR3 in DNA: TGTGCCAGCAGCTTAGCGGTAGCCAATGAGCAGTTCTTC. Amino acids: CASSLAVANEQFF. The chain joins TRBV7-6 to TRBJ2-1, with D hard to call. Germline CDR1 is SGHVS and CDR2 is FNYEAQ. V lost 0 bases, J lost 6 bases, and 6 bases lay in between. The CDR3 runs 13 residues.

CDR3 loop: CAGNGVNYGYTF. DNA for the CDR3: TGTGCTGGTAACGGGGTAAACTATGGCTACACCTTC. The chain combines TRBV30 with TRBJ1-2, with D unresolved. This CDR3 is built from 12 residues. Per germline, CDR1 GTSNPN and CDR2 SVGIG (reference sequence).

The rearrangement links TRBV2 to TRBJ2-5; the D is unclear. CDR1 and CDR2 from the germline V gene are SNHLY and FYNNEI. V lost 5 bases and J lost 2, with 6 bases in between. The length of the CDR3 is 12 residues. This chain's CDR3 is CASSPTQETQYF. CDR3 in DNA: TGTGCCAGCAGTCCTACACAAGAGACCCAGTACTTC.

In this sample, this clone turned up once. The rearrangement joins TRBV18 to TRBJ1-4, with D unresolved. Trimming removed 3 bases at V and 0 bases at J, with 8 bases between. The germline gives CDR1 KGHSH, CDR2 LQKENI. This CDR3 is 15 amino acids long. The CDR3 DNA is TGTGCCAGCTCACCCCTCCCAGCAACTAATGAAAAACTGTTTTTT. This codes for CASSPLPATNEKLFF.